The T cell receptor beta chain described here comes from a study of identical twins. Study conclusions and caveats: Alpha sequences that were out-of-frame and twin-shared showed an excess of low generation probability.

The germline V and J ends were trimmed by 0 bases and 12 bases, with 17 bases remaining between them. Germline V gives CDR1 DFQATT, CDR2 SNEGSKA (reference sequence). The CDR3 totals 14 residues. This clonotype was counted only a few times. Antigen specificity is unknown. TCRdb independently ran MiXCR on the 5' RACE reads; one entry per CDR3 protein. Among 200,000 to 250,000 distinct CDR3 sequences listed, around an eighth were seen once. The sequencing sample was made of memory (CD45RO+) T cells sorted from blood. This chain uses TRBV20-1 with TRBJ1-4; D not certain. The TCR originated in a young woman in good health. CDR3 nucleotide sequence: TGCAGTGCTAGAGACCCCGCGACCCATGAGCAACTGTTTTTT. It encodes CSARDPATHEQLFF.